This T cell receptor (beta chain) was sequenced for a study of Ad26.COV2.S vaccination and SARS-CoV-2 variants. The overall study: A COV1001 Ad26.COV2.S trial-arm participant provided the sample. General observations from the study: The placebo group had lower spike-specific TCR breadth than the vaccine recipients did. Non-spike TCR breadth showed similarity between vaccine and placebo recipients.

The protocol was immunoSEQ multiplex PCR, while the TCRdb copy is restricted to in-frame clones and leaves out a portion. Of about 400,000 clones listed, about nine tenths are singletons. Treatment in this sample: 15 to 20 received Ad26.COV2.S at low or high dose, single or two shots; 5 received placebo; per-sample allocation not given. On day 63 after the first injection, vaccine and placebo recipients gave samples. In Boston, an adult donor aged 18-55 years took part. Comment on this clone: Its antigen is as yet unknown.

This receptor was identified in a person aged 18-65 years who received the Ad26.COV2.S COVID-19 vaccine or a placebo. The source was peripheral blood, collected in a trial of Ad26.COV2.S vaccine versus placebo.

The CDR3 coding sequence is TGTGCCAGCAGCTTAGGTACCGGGACTAGCGTTGCGACCCAGTACTTC. Translating gives CASSLGTGTSVATQYF. V usage is TRBV11-3 and J usage is TRBJ2-5; 10 bases match TRBD2. The CDR3 is 16 residues long. The trim removed 1 base at V and 7 bases at J, leaving 9 bases unmatched. Per germline, CDR1 SGHNT and CDR2 YENEEA.